Following are 10 T cell receptor beta chains from one sample sequenced in a study of blood T cells in healthy people across ages (dated by TCRdb to about 2015). The library was obtained by 5' RACE. Instrument used: Illumina HiSeq 2500. The second PCR ran for roughly 7 to 12 cycles and used a J-beta primer mix along with a sample-barcoded 5' primer. Using fastp at Q25 and MiXCR, TCRdb reprocessed the public reads and kept productive beta chains. Rows matching on CDR3 protein sequence are summarized as one entry with the most common DNA and genes. This sample gives roughly 700,000 distinct CDR3 sequences in total; 32% of them show up just once. Of the sample, just over 15% falls within the top ten clones. The source material was blood. The receptors derive from a woman older than 75 in good health. Donor details come from another sample of the same person, matched by shared clones.

This clonotype has only one observation. The chain uses TRBV7-2 and TRBJ1-3; TRBD1 is a possible D gene (5 bases). Germline V gene lookup returns CDR1 SGHTA and CDR2 FQGNSA. Trimming took 6 bases from V and 2 from J, leaving 14 bases between them. CDR3 length equals 15 residues. In DNA form, the CDR3 reads TGTGCCAGCAGTCTATGGAGGGGCGCTGGAAACACCATATATTTT. It translates to CASSLWRGAGNTIYF. The entire variable domain, with the rest obtained from reference TRBV7-2 and TRBJ1-3, is as follows: GAGVSQSPSNKVTEKGKDVELRCDPISGHTALYWYRQSLGQGLEFLIYFQGNSAPDKSGLPSDRFSAERTGGSVSTLTIQRTQQEDSAVYLCASSLWRGAGNTIYFGEGSWLTVV.

Only a few counts were recorded for this clonotype. V is TRBV5-6 and J is TRBJ1-1; unclear D gene. This CDR3 is built from 14 residues. In germline, CDR1 is SGHDT, CDR2 YYEEEE. Trimming took off 0 bases at V and 5 bases at J, with 11 bases between the two ends. The CDR3 bases are TGTGCCAGCAGCTTGGTCCAGTCTAGAACTGAAGCTTTCTTT. Translation: CASSLVQSRTEAFF.

Details on this clonotype: This sequence may be a read error, since a much larger clone differs from it by one base. Because the CDR3 is missing its conserved closing phenylalanine or tryptophan, this is likely a read error. The J gene is TRBJ2-1, the V gene TRBV20-1, with D tentatively TRBD1 (5 bases). Germline lookup yields CDR1 DFQATT and CDR2 SNEGSKA (reference sequence). Trimming stripped 6 bases from V and 8 bases from J, with 8 bases between. The CDR3 sequence is 10 residues long. This chain's CDR3 is CSARTYEQFV. The CDR3 bases are TGCAGTGCCCGGACATATGAGCAGTTCGTC.

This rearrangement joins TRBV19 to TRBJ1-2, with D unresolved. CDR3 length equals 11 residues. The germline V gene has CDR1 LNHDA and CDR2 SQIVND (reference sequence). V dropped 4 bases and J dropped 4 bases, with 4 bases sitting between them. CDR3 sequence: CASSSAYGYTF. In nucleotides, the CDR3 is TGTGCCAGTAGTAGCGCCTATGGCTACACCTTC.

The rearrangement links TRBV7-9 to TRBJ2-7, with 9 positions matching TRBD1. The junction had 8 bases not matched to a gene; V was cut back by 5 bases and J by 3 bases. The CDR3 length is 15 residues. Germline V gives CDR1 SEHNR, CDR2 FQNEAQ (reference sequence). CDR3 coding DNA: TGTGCCAGCAGCCCCCGGGGACAGGGTGGCTACGAGCAGTACTTC. This translates into CASSPRGQGGYEQYF.

The rearrangement joins TRBV5-1 to TRBJ1-2; perhaps TRBD1 as D (5 bases). V lost 1 base to trimming and J lost 3 bases, with 22 bases between them. There are 18 residues in the CDR3. Germline V gene sequence: CDR1 SGHRS, CDR2 YFSETQ. CDR3: CASSLRPMGPETYYGYTF. Written as DNA, the CDR3 is TGCGCCAGCAGCTTGCGCCCCATGGGACCAGAAACCTACTATGGCTACACCTTC.

In this sample, this clonotype turned up a few times. The gene calls are TRBV7-9 and TRBJ2-6, with a possible D match to TRBD2 (7 bases). Germline lookup yields CDR1 SEHNR and CDR2 FQNEAQ (reference sequence). The CDR3 totals 18 residues. Deletions cut 1 base from V and 1 base from J, with 14 bases between. CDR3 amino acids: CASSLVLQGGSGANVLTF. CDR3 nucleotide sequence: TGTGCCAGCAGCTTAGTCCTACAGGGAGGGTCTGGGGCCAACGTCCTGACTTTC.

V gene TRBV10-3 combines with J gene TRBJ2-2; no clear D gene. V was shortened by 0 bases and J by 3 bases, with 8 bases between the two germline ends. Germline V lookup: CDR1 ENHRY, CDR2 SYGVKD. CDR3 size: 15 residues. The CDR3 spells CAISESYSDTGELFF. CDR3 coding DNA: TGTGCCATCAGTGAGTCCTACAGCGACACCGGGGAGCTGTTTTTT.

Ten or more counts support this clonotype. The chain employs TRBV7-9 and TRBJ1-4; D is uncertain. The CDR3 is 11 residues long. Per germline, CDR1 SEHNR and CDR2 FQNEAQ (reference sequence). The ends were cut back, 2 bases at V and 5 bases at J, with 0 bases in the middle. CDR3 in DNA: TGTGCCAGCAGCTTAAATGAAAAACTGTTTTTT. Residues: CASSLNEKLFF. Drawing the rest from reference TRBV7-9 and TRBJ1-4, the complete variable domain is DTGVSQNPRHKITKRGQNVTFRCDPISEHNRLYWYRQTLGQGPEFLTYFQNEAQLEKSRLLSDRFSAERPKGSFSTLEIQRTEQGDSAMYLCASSLNEKLFFGSGTQLSVL.

The chain joins TRBV27 to TRBJ2-5; 12 bases align to TRBD1. This CDR3 comprises 20 residues. Germline trimming cut 5 bases from V and 11 bases from J; bases unmatched to any gene: 27. Germline-derived CDR1 and CDR2 are MNHEY and SMNVEV (reference sequence). CDR3: CASSPPSPGTGGFFSYGQYF. The DNA for the CDR3 is TGTGCCAGCAGTCCCCCATCGCCCGGGACAGGGGGCTTTTTCTCCTACGGGCAGTACTTC.